The entry below describes one T cell receptor beta chain. The CDR3 length is 15 residues. The germline V gene has CDR1 MNHNS and CDR2 SASEGT. V dropped 6 bases and J dropped 4; count of bases not matched to a gene: 6. Generated by immunoSEQ multiplex PCR, the TCRdb table keeps only in-frame clones and is missing some. Of about 75,000 clones listed, about 88% were seen once; the top ten hold approximately 8.4%. The data were taken from a study of OX40 agonist ivuxolimab in advanced cancers. V is TRBV6-1 and J is TRBJ2-1; TRBD2 aligns across 10 bases. The source was CD4+ or CD8+ T cells sorted from blood, collected in a trial of the OX40 agonist ivuxolimab. The sequence derives from an adult with an advanced solid tumor such as melanoma, head and neck, liver or kidney cancer. CDR3 region: CASRASGSPYNEQFF. The CDR3 bases are TGTGCCAGCAGGGCTAGCGGGAGTCCTTACAATGAGCAGTTCTTC.